This TCR beta chain is drawn from a study of blood T cells in healthy people across ages. Study-wide points: Naive T cell percentage and TCR beta diversity correlated strongly.

Through a sample-barcoded 5' primer and a J-beta primer mix, a second PCR was run for roughly 7 to 11 cycles. In TCRdb, the 5' RACE reads were re-called with MiXCR into one record per CDR3 protein. This sample has around 2 million distinct CDR3 sequences, with about 39% found just once. The germline V gene has CDR1 SQVTM and CDR2 ANQGSEA. With 4 bases removed from V and 4 bases from J, the gap between germline ends came to 16 bases. The CDR3 runs 14 residues. With regard to this clonotype: Its cognate antigen is unknown.

The chain recombines TRBV29-1 with TRBJ1-1, with a possible D match to TRBD1 (5 bases). The receptor was derived from a human donor in good health. What was sequenced was blood. Here the CDR3 reads CSVVNSAGGTEAFF. The CDR3 bases are TGCAGCGTTGTTAACTCGGCTGGGGGCACTGAAGCTTTCTTT.